Listed below are T cell receptor beta chains from one sample, sequenced in a study of cytomegalovirus exposure and HLA in healthy donors. Generated by immunoSEQ multiplex PCR, the TCRdb table keeps only in-frame clones and is missing some. Of roughly 110,000 clones listed, approximately 76% are singletons. Specimen: PBMCs. Receptors originate from a man aged 18 to 35 in good health and CMV-seronegative. The CDR3 runs from the conserved cysteine through the conserved F or W. A D gene is named only where the DNA matches it firmly. A row's size may be missing; if present it is once, few, many or a size class.

j_call	clone_size	d_call	v_call	cdr3_aa	cdr3_nt
TRBJ2-3	NA	NA	TRBV28	CASRGAVRDTQYF	TGTGCCAGCAGGGGGGCGGTCCGAGATACGCAGTATTTT
TRBJ2-1	once	NA	TRBV2	CASSEASRRAFF	TGTGCCAGCAGTGAAGCTAGCCGACGCGCGTTCTTC
TRBJ2-3	NA	TRBD1	TRBV5-4	CASSSNRDRVGDTQYF	TGTGCCAGCAGCTCTAACCGGGACAGGGTGGGAGATACGCAGTATTTT
TRBJ2-1	NA	TRBD2	TRBV18	CASSPLGLAGDEQFF	TGTGCCAGCTCACCATTGGGACTAGCGGGCGATGAGCAGTTCTTC
TRBJ1-1	NA	NA	TRBV11-1	CASSDLRGRGNTEAFF	TGTGCCAGCAGCGATCTCAGGGGAAGGGGAAACACTGAAGCTTTCTTT
TRBJ1-2	NA	TRBD1	TRBV5-1	CASGLGQGALGYGYTF	TGCGCCAGCGGGTTGGGACAGGGGGCGCTTGGCTATGGCTACACCTTC
TRBJ1-1	few	NA	TRBV6-5	CASRPTANTEAFF	TGTGCCAGCCGCCCGACAGCGAACACTGAAGCTTTCTTT
TRBJ1-1	few	TRBD1	TRBV5-1	CASSLRATGDEAFF	TGCGCCAGCAGCTTGAGAGCTACAGGGGATGAAGCTTTCTTT
TRBJ2-5	NA	TRBD2	TRBV5-6	CASSSPRLAGGPRETQYF	TGTGCCAGCAGCTCGCCCAGGCTAGCGGGGGGGCCTCGGGAGACCCAGTACTTC
TRBJ2-1	NA	TRBD1	TRBV23-1	CAGDRGNEQFF	TGCGCCGGGGACAGGGGCAATGAGCAGTTCTTC
TRBJ1-5	NA	NA	TRBV19	CASSTGEGQLRPNQPQHF	TGTGCCAGTAGTACCGGGGAGGGGCAGCTGAGACCCAATCAGCCCCAGCATTTT
TRBJ2-1	once	TRBD2	TRBV19	CASSSPLAGGPSEQFF	TGTGCCAGTAGTAGCCCGCTAGCGGGGGGGCCGAGTGAGCAGTTCTTC
TRBJ1-3	few	NA	TRBV4-3	CASSQDRADGTYF	TGCGCCAGCAGCCAAGACAGGGCCGACGGAACCTATTTT
TRBJ2-5	NA	NA	TRBV29-1	CSVEGQGKKTQYF	TGCAGCGTTGAAGGTCAGGGAAAAAAGACCCAGTACTTC
TRBJ2-5	NA	NA	TRBV9	CASSGSGGWETQYF	TGTGCCAGCAGCGGAAGCGGAGGGTGGGAGACCCAGTACTTC
TRBJ1-3	NA	NA	TRBV6-1	CASNWSSGNTIYF	TGTGCCAGCAATTGGAGCTCTGGAAACACCATATATTTT
TRBJ2-3	few	TRBD1	TRBV5-4	CASSLAQGASTDTQYF	TGTGCCAGCAGCTTGGCCCAGGGGGCTTCGACAGATACGCAGTATTTT
TRBJ2-7	NA	NA	TRBV1	CTSSQGVVAGDLYEQYF	TGCACCAGCAGCCAAGGTGTGGTAGCGGGGGATTTATACGAGCAGTACTTC
TRBJ1-6	NA	TRBD1	TRBV18	CASSPSPRQGVNSPLHF	TGTGCCAGCTCACCAAGCCCTCGACAGGGTGTCAATTCACCCCTCCACTTT
TRBJ1-4	NA	NA	TRBV4-1	CASSQVSGIEKLFF	TGCGCCAGCAGCCAAGTCTCAGGGATTGAAAAACTGTTTTTT
TRBJ2-7	NA	TRBD2	TRBV10-3	CATGRDPTYEQYF	TGTGCCACCGGGAGGGACCCCACATACGAGCAGTACTTC
TRBJ1-6	few	NA	TRBV27	CASSLRGRGDSPLHF	TGTGCCAGCAGTTTGAGGGGCCGGGGGGATTCACCCCTCCACTTT
TRBJ2-3	once	NA	TRBV7-2	CASSLGVARGLFTDTQYF	TGTGCCAGCAGCTTAGGGGTGGCCCGGGGACTCTTCACAGATACGCAGTATTTT
TRBJ1-5	NA	TRBD1	TRBV7-2	CASSTRQGGNQPQHF	TGTGCCAGCAGCACCCGACAGGGGGGAAATCAGCCCCAGCATTTT
TRBJ2-1	NA	TRBD2	TRBV6-4	CASSSSGGAAEQFF	TGTGCCAGCAGTTCTAGCGGGGGGGCCGCTGAGCAGTTCTTC
TRBJ1-5	NA	NA	TRBV5-1	CASSAGGGDQPQHF	TGCGCCAGCAGCGCGGGAGGGGGGGATCAGCCCCAGCATTTT
TRBJ1-2	NA	NA	TRBV9	CASSVVLGGLDAYTF	TGTGCCAGCAGCGTAGTATTGGGAGGTCTTGATGCCTACACCTTC
TRBJ2-7	NA	TRBD2	TRBV5-6	CASSLAGGFYEQYF	TGTGCCAGCAGCTTAGCGGGGGGATTCTACGAGCAGTACTTC
TRBJ1-1	NA	TRBD1	TRBV19	CASRGTVRGTEAFF	TGTGCCAGTAGGGGGACAGTCCGGGGCACTGAAGCTTTCTTT
TRBJ2-1	NA	TRBD2	TRBV9	CASSPKRVASGYNEQFF	TGTGCCAGCAGCCCCAAGAGGGTGGCTAGCGGGTACAATGAGCAGTTCTTC
TRBJ1-6	NA	NA	TRBV7-2	CASSVPQGQFDSPLHF	TGTGCCAGCAGCGTACCCCAGGGGCAGTTTGATTCACCCCTCCACTTT
TRBJ2-7	NA	TRBD1	TRBV7-2	CASSLGPATGTGAYEQYF	TGTGCCAGCAGCTTAGGTCCGGCCACCGGGACAGGGGCCTACGAGCAGTACTTC
TRBJ1-6	NA	NA	TRBV27	CASSLLSSYNSPLHF	TGTGCCAGCAGTTTACTCAGCTCCTATAATTCACCCCTCCACTTT
TRBJ2-3	NA	NA	TRBV11-3	CASSHSSDTQYF	TGTGCCAGCAGCCACAGCTCAGATACGCAGTATTTT
TRBJ2-5	NA	TRBD2	TRBV7-2	CASSSRAGSGGPGQKTQYF	TGTGCCAGCAGCTCCCGAGCCGGGAGCGGGGGGCCGGGCCAAAAGACCCAGTACTTC
TRBJ1-6	NA	NA	TRBV27	CASSPQWTYNSPLHF	TGTGCCAGCAGTCCCCAATGGACTTATAATTCACCCCTCCACTTT
TRBJ1-1	few	NA	TRBV28	CASSRTGLEAFF	TGTGCCAGCAGCCGAACAGGGCTTGAAGCTTTCTTT
TRBJ1-1	NA	NA	TRBV7-9	CSSSRVSTEAFF	TGTTCCAGCAGCCGGGTTAGCACTGAAGCTTTCTTT
TRBJ1-5	NA	NA	TRBV4-3	CASSQDSGGFQPQHF	TGCGCCAGCAGCCAAGACTCCGGGGGATTCCAGCCCCAGCATTTT
TRBJ2-5	NA	NA	TRBV27	CASSLSGETQYF	TGTGCCAGCAGTTTAAGTGGCGAGACCCAGTACTTC